The rows below give T cell receptor beta chains drawn from one sample of a study of cytomegalovirus exposure and HLA in healthy donors. The table came from immunoSEQ multiplex PCR; TCRdb's copy has only in-frame clones and leaves some out. The sample lists 80,000 to 90,000 clones, approximately 82% occurring once. Sequencing was done on a sample of PBMCs. The receptors come from a man between 35 and 55 years old in good health and CMV-seronegative. CDR3s include the opening cysteine and the closing phenylalanine or tryptophan. D genes are given only for firm matches. Size values are once, few and many counts, or a class for expanded clones, and some rows have none.

d_gene	j_gene	abundance	v_gene	CDR3aa	CDR3nt
.	TRBJ1-5	.	TRBV11-2	CASSLVAGGDQPQHF	TGTGCCAGCAGCTTAGTAGCGGGGGGTGATCAGCCCCAGCATTTT
.	TRBJ2-1	.	TRBV14	CASSLQGGYNEQFF	TGTGCCAGCAGCCTCCAGGGGGGATACAATGAGCAGTTCTTC
.	TRBJ2-3	.	TRBV5-1	CASSLAGESTDTQYF	TGCGCCAGCAGCTTAGCAGGGGAGAGCACAGATACGCAGTATTTT
.	TRBJ1-5	.	TRBV18	CASSPWEEQPQHF	TGTGCCAGCTCACCGTGGGAGGAGCAGCCCCAGCATTTT
TRBD1	TRBJ1-4	.	TRBV18	CASSQGAREKLFF	TGTGCCAGCTCACAGGGGGCGCGGGAAAAACTGTTTTTT
TRBD1	TRBJ1-1	many	TRBV19	CASSRKTGGNTEAFF	TGTGCCAGTAGTCGAAAGACAGGGGGCAACACTGAAGCTTTCTTT
TRBD2	TRBJ2-7	.	TRBV11-2	CASSTYPSGRFYEQYF	TGTGCCAGCAGCACCTATCCTAGCGGGAGGTTCTACGAGCAGTACTTC
TRBD2	TRBJ2-7	few	TRBV5-6	CASSLARGRGSHEQYF	TGTGCCAGCAGCTTGGCTCGGGGGAGGGGTTCCCACGAGCAGTACTTC
TRBD1	TRBJ2-1	.	TRBV7-2	CASSSGTGILNEQFF	TGTGCCAGCAGCTCCGGGACAGGGATTTTAAATGAGCAGTTCTTC
.	TRBJ1-1	.	TRBV19	CASIQRRGNTEAFF	TGTGCCAGTATTCAACGTAGGGGCAACACTGAAGCTTTCTTT
TRBD1	TRBJ2-7	few	TRBV11-3	CASSTGGRYEQYF	TGTGCCAGCAGTACAGGGGGCCGGTACGAGCAGTACTTC
.	TRBJ2-7	.	TRBV5-1	CASSDSNSYEQYF	TGCGCCAGCAGCGACAGTAACTCCTACGAGCAGTACTTC
.	TRBJ2-3	.	TRBV5-1	CASSLSGQPPTDTQYF	TGCGCCAGCAGCTTGTCAGGACAGCCTCCCACAGATACGCAGTATTTT
.	TRBJ2-6	.	TRBV19	CASRRAGANVLTF	TGTGCCAGTAGGAGGGCTGGGGCCAACGTCCTGACTTTC
TRBD1	TRBJ1-1	.	TRBV18	CASSSTGADTEAFF	TGTGCCAGCTCATCGACAGGGGCTGACACTGAAGCTTTCTTT
.	TRBJ2-1	few	TRBV9	CASSVDAGATFF	TGTGCCAGCAGCGTAGATGCAGGGGCAACGTTCTTC
.	TRBJ1-1	once	TRBV6-5	CASSYFGSGTEAFF	TGTGCCAGCAGTTACTTTGGGTCAGGCACTGAAGCTTTCTTT
TRBD1	TRBJ1-5	few	TRBV10-3	CAISKDRGNQPQHF	TGTGCCATCAGCAAGGACAGGGGGAATCAGCCCCAGCATTTT
.	TRBJ2-3	.	TRBV5-6	CASSYGAGTDTQYF	TGTGCCAGCAGTTATGGGGCAGGAACAGATACGCAGTATTTT
.	TRBJ1-1	.	TRBV10-3	CAISGDTRNTEAFF	TGTGCCATCAGTGGGGACACCCGGAACACTGAAGCTTTCTTT
TRBD1	TRBJ2-7	once	TRBV11-3	CASSLTGGHEQYF	TGTGCCAGCAGCTTAACAGGGGGGCACGAGCAGTACTTC
TRBD1	TRBJ2-7	few	TRBV7-9	CASSWAQGTSYEQYF	TGTGCCAGCAGCTGGGCACAGGGGACATCCTACGAGCAGTACTTC
.	TRBJ1-5	.	TRBV29-1	CSVQDGGHSNQPQHF	TGCAGCGTTCAAGATGGCGGCCATAGCAATCAGCCCCAGCATTTT
.	TRBJ2-7	.	TRBV10-2	CASSEWASYEQYF	TGCGCCAGCAGTGAATGGGCGTCCTACGAGCAGTACTTC
TRBD1	TRBJ2-6	.	TRBV11-3	CASSLGYRTGASGANVLTF	TGTGCCAGCAGCTTAGGATACAGGACAGGGGCTTCTGGGGCCAACGTCCTGACTTTC
.	TRBJ1-2	.	TRBV5-1	CASRAGVEGYTF	TGCGCCAGCAGAGCAGGGGTTGAGGGCTACACCTTC
.	TRBJ1-1	few	TRBV30	CAWMRGQSTEAFF	TGTGCCTGGATGCGGGGCCAGAGCACTGAAGCTTTCTTT
TRBD1	TRBJ2-2	.	TRBV5-1	CASSGTGSTGELFF	TGCGCCAGCTCCGGGACAGGGAGCACCGGGGAGCTGTTTTTT
.	TRBJ1-5	.	TRBV19	CASSISRTANQPQHF	TGTGCCAGTAGTATTTCTCGGACAGCAAATCAGCCCCAGCATTTT
.	TRBJ1-3	.	TRBV29-1	CSVAVDYGNTIYF	TGCAGCGTTGCGGTCGATTATGGAAACACCATATATTTT
.	TRBJ1-2	.	TRBV27	CASRSGNYGYTF	TGTGCCAGCAGGTCAGGCAACTATGGCTACACCTTC
TRBD1	TRBJ1-2	.	TRBV28	CASRLGTGINYGYTF	TGTGCCAGCAGACTTGGGACAGGGATTAACTATGGCTACACCTTC
.	TRBJ2-3	.	TRBV27	CASSLGQSSTDTQYF	TGTGCCAGCAGTTTAGGGCAGAGCAGCACAGATACGCAGTATTTT
.	TRBJ2-5	.	TRBV18	CASSPPATEVQYF	TGTGCCAGCTCACCACCTGCAACCGAGGTCCAGTACTTC
.	TRBJ1-4	.	TRBV6-1	CASSDPREKLFF	TGTGCCAGCAGTGACCCTCGGGAAAAACTGTTTTTT
TRBD1	TRBJ1-2	few	TRBV28	CASGQGNYGYTF	TGTGCCAGTGGACAGGGGAACTATGGCTACACCTTC
.	TRBJ2-7	.	TRBV2	CASSEGPPPSYEQYF	TGTGCCAGCAGTGAAGGTCCGCCACCCAGCTACGAGCAGTACTTC
.	TRBJ1-1	few	TRBV5-1	CASSLDRIYTEAFF	TGCGCCAGCAGCTTGGACAGGATATACACTGAAGCTTTCTTT
TRBD1	TRBJ2-7	.	TRBV19	CASSIGTGPYEQYF	TGTGCCAGTAGTATCGGGACAGGACCTTACGAGCAGTACTTC
.	TRBJ1-1	.	TRBV19	CASSIYGTDTEAFF	TGTGCCAGTAGTATTTACGGTACCGACACTGAAGCTTTCTTT